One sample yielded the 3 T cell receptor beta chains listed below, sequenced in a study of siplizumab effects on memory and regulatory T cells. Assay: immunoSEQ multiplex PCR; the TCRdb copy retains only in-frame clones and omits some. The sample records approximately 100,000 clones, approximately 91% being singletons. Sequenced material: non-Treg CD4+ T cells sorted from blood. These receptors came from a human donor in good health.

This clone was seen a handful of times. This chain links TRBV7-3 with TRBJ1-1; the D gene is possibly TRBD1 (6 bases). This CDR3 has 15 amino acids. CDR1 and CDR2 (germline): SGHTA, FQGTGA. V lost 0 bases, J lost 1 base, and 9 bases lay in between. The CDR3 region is CASSLTGTKNTEAFF. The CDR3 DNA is TGTGCCAGCAGCTTAACCGGGACAAAGAACACTGAAGCTTTCTTT. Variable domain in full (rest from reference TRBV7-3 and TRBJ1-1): GAGVSQTPSNKVTEKGKYVELRCDPISGHTALYWYRQSLGQGPEFLIYFQGTGAADDSGLPNDRFFAVRPEGSVSTLKIQRTERGDSAVYLCASSLTGTKNTEAFFGQGTRLTVV.

CDR3: CASSGRLSYEQYF. The CDR3 bases are TGTGCCAGCAGTGGACGGTTGTCCTACGAGCAGTACTTC. The chain is built from TRBV28 and TRBJ2-7; D ambiguous. The CDR3 covers 13 residues. The germline V and J ends were trimmed by 5 bases and 1 base, with 9 bases remaining between them. Germline CDR1 and CDR2: MDHEN and SYDVKM.

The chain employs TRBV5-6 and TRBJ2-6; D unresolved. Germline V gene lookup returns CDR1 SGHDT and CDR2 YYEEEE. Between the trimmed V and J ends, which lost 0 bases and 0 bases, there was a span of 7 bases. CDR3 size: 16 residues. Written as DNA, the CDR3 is TGTGCCAGCAGCTTGGGTTCCGCCTCTGGGGCCAACGTCCTGACTTTC. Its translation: CASSLGSASGANVLTF.